The T cell receptor (beta chain) under discussion was sequenced for a study of cytomegalovirus exposure and HLA in healthy donors. In the study overall: Within an early data release were about 85 million unique TCRs drawn from HLA-typed donors. Of the donors genotyped, several hundred in all, 75% to 85% fell in the Caucasian-associated ancestry cluster. Study-level points and caveats: With later analysis, a missense DCLRE1C variant became linked to TCR beta V- and J-gene trimming. Altogether, around 160 TCR beta chains were recorded as cytomegalovirus-associated.

As to this clone: Antigen: not known.

The germline V gene encodes CDR1 KGHSH and CDR2 LQKENI. Trimming cost V 5 bases and J 2 bases; bases outside gene matches: 6. CDR3 length: 15 residues. PCR was performed using 60 Vbeta and 13 Jbeta primers. This table comes from immunoSEQ multiplex PCR, and its TCRdb copy is limited to in-frame clones, with some not included. The sample gives more than 110,000 clones, roughly 78% of which show up once; approximately 2% is in the top ten. The receptor comes from a man aged 25 to 45 in good health and CMV-seronegative. The source material was PBMCs. The rearrangement links TRBV18 to TRBJ1-1; TRBD1 matches 9 bases. CDR3 sequence reads: CASSTQGAPNTEAFF. CDR3 in DNA: TGTGCCAGCTCAACACAGGGGGCCCCAAACACTGAAGCTTTCTTT.